Included here is one T cell receptor beta chain sequence, with context. The antigen is unknown. This sample was taken from a study of tumor and adjacent non-tumor tissue in lung cancer. The overall study: There were some 12 adenocarcinoma, a couple of squamous cell carcinoma and 1 small cell lung cancer cases. Stage I to III disease affected approximately 11 men and 5 women aged 31 to 76.

This sample's RNA came from whole unsorted tissue. More than 3 cm separated this lung sample from the edge of the tumor. The library came from three nested PCR rounds adapted from ARM-PCR protocols. TCRdb redid the calling of the multiplex PCR reads with MiXCR, one entry per CDR3 protein. The table shows 40,000 or so distinct CDR3 sequences, with roughly 60% occurring only once. From germline, CDR1 is SEHNR and CDR2 FQNEAQ (reference sequence). This CDR3 contains 14 residues. The V end lost 7 bases, the J end lost 7 bases, and 18 bases lay between the germline ends. Findings and limits, study-wide: Normal lung showed higher cumulative top 100 clone frequency than tumor. Significantly higher TCR diversity was found in tumor than normal lung.

The TCR was taken from a middle-aged man with non-small cell lung cancer. The rearrangement links TRBV7-9 to TRBJ2-3, with D unresolved. The sequenced sample was distant non-tumor lung tissue. CDR3 nucleotides: TGTGCCAGCACTTTAGAACTCGTCCCTAATACGCAGTATTTT. Translated: CASTLELVPNTQYF.